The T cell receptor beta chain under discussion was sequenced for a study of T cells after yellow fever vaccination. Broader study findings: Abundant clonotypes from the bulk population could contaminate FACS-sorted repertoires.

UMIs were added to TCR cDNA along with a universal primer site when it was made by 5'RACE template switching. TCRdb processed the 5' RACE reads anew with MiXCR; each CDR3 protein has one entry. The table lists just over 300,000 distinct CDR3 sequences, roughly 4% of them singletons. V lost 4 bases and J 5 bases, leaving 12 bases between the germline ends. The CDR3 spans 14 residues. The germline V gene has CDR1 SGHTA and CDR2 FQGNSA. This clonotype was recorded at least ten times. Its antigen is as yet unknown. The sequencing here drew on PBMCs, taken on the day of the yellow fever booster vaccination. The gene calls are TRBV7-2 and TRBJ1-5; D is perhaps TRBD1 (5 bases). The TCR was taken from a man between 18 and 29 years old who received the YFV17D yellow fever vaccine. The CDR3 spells CASSYGGVDQPQHF. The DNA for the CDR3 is TGTGCCAGCAGCTACGGAGGGGTGGATCAGCCCCAGCATTTT.